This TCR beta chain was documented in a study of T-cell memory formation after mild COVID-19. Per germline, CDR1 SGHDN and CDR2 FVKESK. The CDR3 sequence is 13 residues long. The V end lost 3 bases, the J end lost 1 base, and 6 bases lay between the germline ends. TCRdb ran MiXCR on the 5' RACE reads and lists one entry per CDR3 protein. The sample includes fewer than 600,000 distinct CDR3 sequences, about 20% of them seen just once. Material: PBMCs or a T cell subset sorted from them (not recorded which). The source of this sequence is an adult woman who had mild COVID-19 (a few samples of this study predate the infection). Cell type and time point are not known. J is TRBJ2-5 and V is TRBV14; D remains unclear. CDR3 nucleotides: TGTGCCAGCAGCCAGCAGCTCCAAGAGACCCAGTACTTC. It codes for CASSQQLQETQYF.